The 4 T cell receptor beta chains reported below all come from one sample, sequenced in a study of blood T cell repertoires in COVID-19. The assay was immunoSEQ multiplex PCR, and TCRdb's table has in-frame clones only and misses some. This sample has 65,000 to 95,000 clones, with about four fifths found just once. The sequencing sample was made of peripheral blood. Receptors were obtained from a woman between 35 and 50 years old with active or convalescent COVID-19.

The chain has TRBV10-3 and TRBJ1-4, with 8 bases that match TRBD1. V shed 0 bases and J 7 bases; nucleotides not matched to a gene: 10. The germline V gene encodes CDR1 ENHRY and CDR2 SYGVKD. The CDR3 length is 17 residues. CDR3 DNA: TGTGCCATCAGTGAGTCGGAGTCAGGGGGCCGGAGTGAAAAACTGTTTTTT. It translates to CAISESESGGRSEKLFF.

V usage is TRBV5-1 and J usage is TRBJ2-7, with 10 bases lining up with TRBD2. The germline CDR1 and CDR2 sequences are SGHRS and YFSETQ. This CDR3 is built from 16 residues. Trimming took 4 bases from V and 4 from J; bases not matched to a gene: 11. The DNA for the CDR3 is TGCGCCAGCAGCCCAAGGGGTAGCGGGGGGCAATACGAGCAGTACTTC. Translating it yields CASSPRGSGGQYEQYF.

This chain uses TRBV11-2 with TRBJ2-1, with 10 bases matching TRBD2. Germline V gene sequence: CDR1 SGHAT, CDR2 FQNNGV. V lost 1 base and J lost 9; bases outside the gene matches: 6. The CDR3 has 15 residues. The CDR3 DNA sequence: TGTGCCAGCAGCTTAGTTATAGCGGGGGGCTTTGAGCAGTTCTTC. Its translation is CASSLVIAGGFEQFF.

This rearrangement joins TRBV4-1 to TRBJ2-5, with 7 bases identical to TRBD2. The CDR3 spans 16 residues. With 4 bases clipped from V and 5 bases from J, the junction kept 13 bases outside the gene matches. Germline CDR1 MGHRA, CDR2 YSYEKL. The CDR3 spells CASSPLAGDGWETQYF. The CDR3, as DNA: TGCGCCAGCAGCCCCCTGGCGGGAGACGGGTGGGAGACCCAGTACTTC.